The 30 T cell receptor beta chains listed next were all sequenced from one sample in a study of cytomegalovirus exposure and HLA in healthy donors listed by TCRdb under 2017. Libraries were built with the immunoSEQ multiplex PCR assay. TCRdb carries this immuneACCESS record with in-frame sequences only. Its versions omit some clonotypes, under half of them owing to an unresolved V gene in the studies checked, with the rest unexplained. The sample records about 160,000 clones, roughly 91% of which are singletons. 3% of the sample belongs to the ten largest clones. The sample taken for sequencing was PBMCs. The source of these receptors is a man aged 18 to 29 in good health and CMV-seronegative.

This sequence joins TRBV7-2 and TRBJ1-2, with 7 bases fitting TRBD1. Germline CDR1 SGHTA, CDR2 FQGNSA. J lost 7 bases, V lost 3 bases, and 8 bases had no gene match. This CDR3 has 14 residues. The CDR3 DNA sequence: TGTGCCAGCAGCTTGGGACAGCTTGTTCTTGGCTACACCTTC. Translation: CASSLGQLVLGYTF.

This chain joins TRBV19 and TRBJ1-2; possible D gene TRBD1, 6 bases. V lost 6 bases and J lost 4, with 15 bases in between. The germline gives CDR1 LNHDA, CDR2 SQIVND (reference sequence). This CDR3 contains 14 residues. As DNA, the CDR3 is TGTGCCAGTAGCATGCTGACACAGGGCTATGGCTACACCTTC. Its protein is CASSMLTQGYGYTF.

V is TRBV5-1 and J is TRBJ1-4, with D hard to call. Germline V gene data show CDR1 as SGHRS and CDR2 as YFSETQ. CDR3 size: 15 residues. V was clipped by 4 bases and J by 5 bases, with 15 bases between them. Written as DNA, the CDR3 is TGCGCCAGCAGCCCCGATGCAGAAAGAAATGAAAAACTGTTTTTT. It yields the protein CASSPDAERNEKLFF.

This chain connects TRBV6-6 to TRBJ2-3; no firm D call. Trimming stripped 6 bases from V and 3 bases from J, with 16 bases between. The CDR3 has 15 residues. Per germline, CDR1 MNHNY and CDR2 SVGAGI (reference sequence). DNA for the CDR3: TGTGCCAGCAGACAGTCTATCCAGCTGACAGATACGCAGTATTTT. This codes for CASRQSIQLTDTQYF.

The V call is TRBV25-1, the J call TRBJ2-7; TRBD1 matches at 11 bases. CDR3 length: 14 residues. After removal of 4 bases from V and 3 bases from J, the junction contained 2 bases not matched to a gene. The germline V gene encodes CDR1 MGHDK and CDR2 SYGVNS. CDR3 sequence reads: CASSVGTGGYEQYF. The CDR3 bases are TGTGCCAGCAGTGTAGGGACAGGGGGCTACGAGCAGTACTTC.

This clone turned up a few times. The chain has TRBV11-1 and TRBJ1-1, with D maybe TRBD1 (5 bases). The CDR3 sequence is 12 residues long. Germline V CDR1 and CDR2: SGHAT, FQDESV (reference sequence). V lost 11 bases, J lost 0 bases, and 10 bases lay in between. In DNA form, the CDR3 reads TGTGCCGCGGGGCAGATGAACACTGAAGCTTTCTTT. Protein: CAAGQMNTEAFF.

The CDR3 protein is CASSIDRPSTDTQYF. In DNA, the CDR3 is TGCGCCAGCAGCATCGACAGACCTAGCACAGATACGCAGTATTTT. The gene calls are TRBV5-1 and TRBJ2-3; D is possibly TRBD1 (5 bases). Germline V gives CDR1 SGHRS, CDR2 YFSETQ. Trimming stripped 4 bases from V and 0 bases from J, with 12 bases between. There are 15 residues in the CDR3.

The chain joins TRBV19 to TRBJ2-1; 7 bases agree with TRBD2. This CDR3 spans 13 amino acids. Per the germline V gene, CDR1 is LNHDA and CDR2 is SQIVND (reference sequence). After removal of 3 bases from V and 9 bases from J, the junction contained 5 bases not matched to a gene. CDR3 in DNA: TGTGCCAGTAGTATCGGGGGAGGGATTGAGCAGTTCTTC. It codes for CASSIGGGIEQFF.

This chain links TRBV9 with TRBJ2-1; possible D gene TRBD2, 5 bases. V dropped 0 bases and J dropped 1 base, with 11 bases sitting between them. The germline gives CDR1 SGDLS, CDR2 YYNGEE. This CDR3 contains 16 residues. CDR3 nucleotide sequence: TGTGCCAGCAGCGTAGCTGGCGGGCAGTCCTACAATGAGCAGTTCTTC. Protein: CASSVAGGQSYNEQFF.

The J gene is TRBJ2-1, the V gene TRBV19; a weak D match, TRBD1 (6 bases). With 2 bases removed from V and 6 bases from J, the gap between germline ends came to 8 bases. The CDR3 has 13 residues. CDR1 and CDR2 from the germline V gene are LNHDA and SQIVND (reference sequence). CDR3 nucleotides: TGTGCCAGTAGTATATTAGGGGGCAATGAGCAGTTCTTC. Its translation is CASSILGGNEQFF.

This chain uses TRBV2 with TRBJ1-1; a possible D gene is TRBD1 (5 bases). The CDR3 sequence is 13 residues long. The germline V and J ends were trimmed by 6 bases and 1 base, with 9 bases remaining between them. Per germline, CDR1 SNHLY and CDR2 FYNNEI. CDR3 protein: CASRNGGNTEAFF. The DNA for the CDR3 is TGTGCCAGCAGGAACGGGGGGAACACTGAAGCTTTCTTT.

This chain connects TRBV30 to TRBJ2-3, with a possible D match to TRBD1 (5 bases). From germline, CDR1 is GTSNPN and CDR2 SVGIG (reference sequence). Trimming took 2 bases from V and 3 from J, leaving 15 bases between them. The CDR3 runs 15 residues. In DNA, the CDR3 is TGTGCCTGGAGTCCAAAGGGGATGGGGACAGATACGCAGTATTTT. Residues: CAWSPKGMGTDTQYF.

The J gene is TRBJ2-5, the V gene TRBV5-1; TRBD2 is a possible D gene (5 bases). This CDR3 is built from 16 residues. Germline V gene data show CDR1 as SGHRS and CDR2 as YFSETQ. Trimming pared 0 bases from V and 1 base from J, leaving 13 bases between. The CDR3 sequence: CASSLAGVYGQETQYF. In nucleotides, the CDR3 is TGCGCCAGCAGCTTGGCCGGGGTTTACGGCCAAGAGACCCAGTACTTC.

The genes are TRBV6-5 and TRBJ2-1; maybe TRBD2 (5 bases). The V gene's germline CDR1 is MNHEY and CDR2 SVGAGI. Trimming shortened V by 5 bases and J by 2 bases, and 10 bases separated the two germline ends. The CDR3 covers 14 residues. Here the CDR3 reads CASSPRGPYNEQFF. In DNA, the CDR3 is TGTGCCAGCAGTCCCCGAGGGCCCTACAATGAGCAGTTCTTC.

This chain uses TRBV7-6 with TRBJ2-1, with TRBD2 matching 7 bases. V was pared by 5 bases and J by 2 bases, with 3 bases of the junction left unmatched. The CDR3 is made up of 14 amino acids. Germline CDR1 SGHVS, CDR2 FNYEAQ. The chain's CDR3 is CASSDSGTYNEQFF. CDR3 sequence (DNA): TGTGCCAGCAGCGACAGCGGGACCTACAATGAGCAGTTCTTC.

The rearrangement uses TRBV29-1 and TRBJ2-1, with D possibly matching TRBD2 (5 bases). The CDR3 has 15 amino acids. Trimming left V 1 base short and J 0 bases short, with 10 bases between. In germline, CDR1 is SQVTM, CDR2 ANQGSEA. This chain's CDR3 is CSVEGIGSSYNEQFF. CDR3 bases: TGCAGCGTTGAAGGTATAGGGAGCTCCTACAATGAGCAGTTCTTC.

The V gene is TRBV6-5, the J gene TRBJ1-2, with 7 bases fitting TRBD1. CDR3 length: 15 residues. The germline gives CDR1 MNHEY, CDR2 SVGAGI. V lost 2 bases, J lost 5 bases, and 8 bases stayed unmatched. Here the CDR3 reads CASSYTRGLGYGYTF. CDR3 bases: TGTGCCAGCAGTTACACGAGGGGGCTGGGTTATGGCTACACCTTC.

The rearrangement uses TRBV6-5 and TRBJ2-1; TRBD2 might be the D (6 bases). Germline V gives CDR1 MNHEY, CDR2 SVGAGI. The CDR3 consists of 14 residues. V lost 2 bases and J lost 7, with 12 bases in between. CDR3 protein: CASSYGGARNEQFF. The CDR3 nucleotides read TGTGCCAGCAGTTACGGAGGGGCGCGGAATGAGCAGTTCTTC.

V gene TRBV5-1 combines with J gene TRBJ2-5; TRBD1 might be the D (5 bases). V lost 5 bases and J 3 bases, leaving 17 bases between the germline ends. Germline assignment: CDR1 SGHRS and CDR2 YFSETQ. The CDR3 has 15 residues. DNA for the CDR3: TGCGCCAGCAGAGGAACAGGACACTGGGAAGAGACCCAGTACTTC. Amino acids: CASRGTGHWEETQYF.

The chain is built from TRBV6-1 and TRBJ1-3, with TRBD1 matching 7 bases. Germline assignment: CDR1 MNHNS and CDR2 SASEGT. V dropped 2 bases and J dropped 0; count of bases not matched to a gene: 7. The CDR3 extends over 17 amino acids. Here the CDR3 DNA reads TGTGCCAGCAGTGAATGGACAGGTGACTTCTCTGGAAACACCATATATTTT. Its translation: CASSEWTGDFSGNTIYF.

The V and J genes are TRBV6-1 and TRBJ2-2; D is possibly TRBD1 (6 bases). The CDR3 has 14 amino acids. The V end was cut by 5 bases, the J end by 7 bases, with 14 bases between. In germline, CDR1 is MNHNS, CDR2 SASEGT. DNA of the CDR3: TGTGCCAGCAGTTATTTACAGGGTAGCGGGGAGCTGTTTTTT. This codes for CASSYLQGSGELFF.

The rearrangement links TRBV4-3 to TRBJ1-2, with D perhaps TRBD1 (6 bases). Germline values: CDR1 LGHNA, CDR2 YSLEER. Trimming removed 6 bases from V and 2 bases from J, with 13 bases in between. The CDR3 is made up of 14 amino acids. DNA for the CDR3: TGCGCCAGCAGTTCGGGGGGCCTAAACTATGGCTACACCTTC. Translated: CASSSGGLNYGYTF.

This clone was detected a few times. The chain couples TRBV25-1 to TRBJ1-1, with 10 bases matching TRBD1. Germline CDR1 MGHDK, CDR2 SYGVNS. The CDR3 covers 14 residues. V lost 10 bases and J lost 4; bases outside the gene matches: 9. The CDR3 sequence: CATSPGQGTTEAFF. The CDR3 bases are TGTGCCACCTCCCCGGGACAGGGGACCACTGAAGCTTTCTTT.

This sequence joins TRBV5-4 and TRBJ2-7; TRBD2 might be the D (5 bases). This CDR3 has 15 amino acids. Germline CDR1 SGHNT, CDR2 YYREEE (reference sequence). The V and J ends lost 3 bases and 7 bases respectively, with 20 bases between them. DNA for the CDR3: TGTGCCAGCAGCTCGACCCTCCAGGTGACGGGGGAGCAGTACTTC. It encodes CASSSTLQVTGEQYF.

V gene TRBV6-6 combines with J gene TRBJ1-2; TRBD1 aligns across 7 bases. J gave up 7 bases and V 4 bases, and 3 bases lay outside the gene matches. Germline CDR1 and CDR2: MNHNY and SVGAGI (reference sequence). The CDR3 loop spans 12 amino acids. CDR3 nucleotide sequence: TGTGCCAGCAGTTTTGACAGGGCTGGCTACACCTTC. This translates into CASSFDRAGYTF.

The V call is TRBV27, the J call TRBJ2-7; tentative D call: TRBD1 (5 bases). Per germline, CDR1 MNHEY and CDR2 SMNVEV (reference sequence). The CDR3 sequence is 13 residues long. Deletions cut 7 bases from V and 6 bases from J, with 16 bases between. The CDR3 is CASTPPGLGEQYF. CDR3 DNA: TGTGCCAGCACCCCACCAGGGCTGGGCGAGCAGTACTTC.

J is TRBJ1-2 and V is TRBV6-1; unclear D gene. The germline gives CDR1 MNHNS, CDR2 SASEGT. The CDR3 sequence is 15 residues long. V shed 1 base and J shed 7 bases, with 16 bases lying between them. The chain's CDR3 is CASSEEPQRPFGYTF. CDR3 bases: TGTGCCAGCAGTGAAGAGCCCCAGAGGCCCTTTGGCTACACCTTC.

This clone occurred once. This chain connects TRBV11-2 to TRBJ2-3; no clear D gene. The CDR3 has 11 residues. The V gene lost 11 bases and the J gene lost 0 bases, with 6 bases spanning the gap. Per the germline V gene, CDR1 is SGHAT and CDR2 is FQNNGV. CDR3 sequence reads: CAVGSTDTQYF. CDR3 nucleotide sequence: TGTGCCGTCGGTAGCACAGATACGCAGTATTTT.

This clone has a single count. The V and J genes are TRBV18 and TRBJ2-1; 13 nucleotides line up with TRBD2. This CDR3 region has 14 residues. From germline, CDR1 is KGHSH and CDR2 LQKENI. V lost 6 bases, J lost 6 bases, and 2 bases stayed unmatched. CDR3 protein: CASSRTSGSNEQFF. CDR3 nucleotides: TGTGCCAGCTCTAGGACTAGCGGGAGCAATGAGCAGTTCTTC.

In its sample, this clone was seen a few times. This CDR3 reads CASSSLYQPQHF. The DNA for the CDR3 is TGTGCCAGCAGTTCTTTGTATCAGCCCCAGCATTTT. The V and J genes are TRBV28 and TRBJ1-5; no clear D gene. The V end lost 4 bases, the J end lost 5 bases, and 6 bases lay between the germline ends. CDR3 length: 12 residues. Germline loops: CDR1 MDHEN, CDR2 SYDVKM.